A single sample is the source of the 29 T cell receptor beta chains below, sequenced in a study of OX40 agonist ivuxolimab in advanced cancers. Method: immunoSEQ multiplex PCR; TCRdb's copy keeps in-frame clones and lacks some. The sample includes around 50,000 clones, over 75% of them seen just once. The sample in question was CD4+ or CD8+ T cells sorted from blood, obtained in a trial of the OX40 agonist ivuxolimab. These receptors came from an adult with an advanced solid tumor such as melanoma, head and neck, liver or kidney cancer.

The rearrangement joins TRBV6-6 to TRBJ1-5; no firm D call. Germline-derived CDR1 and CDR2 are MNHNY and SVGAGI (reference sequence). V was clipped by 2 bases and J by 1 base, with 9 bases between them. The length of the CDR3 is 15 residues. DNA of the CDR3: TGTGCCAGCAGTTACGGGGTCACAAGCAATCAGCCCCAGCATTTT. This sequence encodes CASSYGVTSNQPQHF.

The rearrangement links TRBV11-2 to TRBJ2-5; 9 bases line up with TRBD1. Per germline, CDR1 SGHAT and CDR2 FQNNGV. Germline trimming cut 8 bases from V and 4 bases from J; bases unmatched to any gene: 5. CDR3 length: 13 amino acids. Here the CDR3 reads CASETGGGETQYF. The DNA of the CDR3 is TGTGCCAGCGAGACAGGGGGTGGAGAGACCCAGTACTTC.

This clone was counted a single time. The genes are TRBV28 and TRBJ1-1, with a weak D call TRBD1 (6 bases). The CDR3 sequence is 13 residues long. Germline CDR1 MDHEN, CDR2 SYDVKM. Trimming removed 5 bases from V and 13 bases from J, with 20 bases in between. CDR3 nucleotides: TGTGCCAGCAGTGCCCCGGGACACCGCTTCGGTTTCTTT. It codes for CASSAPGHRFGFF.

The V call is TRBV5-1, the J call TRBJ2-6, with unresolved D. The germline V and J ends were trimmed by 5 bases and 0 bases, with 3 bases remaining between them. The CDR3 has 13 amino acids. Germline CDR1 SGHRS, CDR2 YFSETQ. The CDR3: CASRTSGANVLTF. In nucleotides, the CDR3 is TGCGCCAGCAGGACCTCTGGGGCCAACGTCCTGACTTTC.

The chain links TRBV11-2 to TRBJ2-1, with 8 positions matching TRBD2. V trimming: 5 bases; J trimming: 8 bases; junction bases outside the gene matches: 11. Germline V gene data show CDR1 as SGHAT and CDR2 as FQNNGV. This CDR3 is built from 15 residues. DNA of the CDR3: TGTGCCAGCAGCCCTGTAGGCGCGGGAGGTGATGAGCAGTTCTTC. This translates into CASSPVGAGGDEQFF.

The chain uses TRBV7-9 and TRBJ1-2, with D possibly TRBD1 on 6 matching bases. The V gene lost 1 base and the J gene lost 4 bases, with 16 bases spanning the gap. The CDR3 runs 16 residues. Germline V gene sequence: CDR1 SEHNR, CDR2 FQNEAQ (reference sequence). The CDR3 sequence: CASSLDLQGKGYGYTF. The CDR3 bases are TGTGCCAGCAGCTTAGATTTACAGGGAAAGGGCTATGGCTACACCTTC. Filled out from reference TRBV7-9 and TRBJ1-2, the complete variable domain reads DTGVSQNPRHKITKRGQNVTFRCDPISEHNRLYWYRQTLGQGPEFLTYFQNEAQLEKSRLLSDRFSAERPKGSFSTLEIQRTEQGDSAMYLCASSLDLQGKGYGYTFGSGTRLTVV.

The chain combines TRBV18 with TRBJ2-2, with unresolved D. Trimming pared 1 base from V and 4 bases from J, leaving 10 bases between. The CDR3 loop spans 15 amino acids. The germline CDR1 and CDR2 sequences are KGHSH and LQKENI. This chain's CDR3 is CASSPQGAATGELFF. CDR3 in DNA: TGTGCCAGCTCACCACAGGGCGCAGCCACCGGGGAGCTGTTTTTT.

This clone was detected only once. This chain joins TRBV6-1 and TRBJ1-5; D is unresolved. CDR1 and CDR2 (germline): MNHNS, SASEGT. CDR3 length: 14 amino acids. Trimming removed 0 bases from V and 5 bases from J, with 8 bases in between. The CDR3 DNA reads TGTGCCAGCAGTGAAGCGTGGGTAGATCAGCCCCAGCATTTT. This encodes CASSEAWVDQPQHF.

This chain connects TRBV18 to TRBJ2-7; D is possibly TRBD2 (5 bases). The CDR3 is 14 residues long. The V gene lost 3 bases and the J gene lost 2 bases, with 11 bases spanning the gap. Looked up from germline, CDR1 is KGHSH and CDR2 is LQKENI. CDR3 residues: CASSPASGTYEQYF. CDR3 nucleotide sequence: TGTGCCAGCTCACCGGCCTCGGGAACCTACGAGCAGTACTTC.

V usage is TRBV6-1 and J usage is TRBJ2-2, with D perhaps TRBD2 (5 bases). The CDR3 length is 14 residues. Germline CDR1 reads MNHNS; CDR2 reads SASEGT. Trimming pared 4 bases from V and 4 bases from J, leaving 10 bases between. The CDR3 loop is CASSVLVRTGELFF. CDR3 nucleotide sequence: TGTGCCAGCAGTGTACTAGTCCGCACCGGGGAGCTGTTTTTT.

The chain carries TRBV6-1 and TRBJ1-5; D uncertain. The V gene lost 7 bases and the J gene lost 3 bases, with 10 bases spanning the gap. CDR1 and CDR2 from the germline V gene are MNHNS and SASEGT. This CDR3 is built from 13 residues. The CDR3 DNA reads as TGTGCCAGCAAGAGGGAGTCCAATCAGCCCCAGCATTTT. Translation gives CASKRESNQPQHF.

V gene TRBV7-9 combines with J gene TRBJ2-5, with TRBD1 matching 12 bases. Germline V gives CDR1 SEHNR, CDR2 FQNEAQ (reference sequence). The CDR3 has 14 residues. Trimming cost V 5 bases and J 5 bases; bases outside gene matches: 3. The CDR3 coding sequence is TGTGCCAGCAGCAAGGGACAGGGGGCCGAGACCCAGTACTTC. Translation: CASSKGQGAETQYF.

This clone was picked up one time. The chain recombines TRBV7-9 with TRBJ2-5; TRBD1 might be the D (6 bases). V was cut by 4 bases and J by 1 base, with 10 bases left in between. The CDR3 covers 14 residues. Germline assignment: CDR1 SEHNR and CDR2 FQNEAQ (reference sequence). The CDR3 coding sequence is TGTGCCAGCAGCTCCACAGGGCGCCAAGAGACCCAGTACTTC. As protein: CASSSTGRQETQYF.

The chain's CDR3 is CASSRPDFSRGGYTF. The CDR3 DNA sequence: TGTGCCAGCAGCCGTCCGGACTTTTCTAGGGGGGGCTACACCTTC. The V call is TRBV7-9, the J call TRBJ1-2; D possibly corresponds to TRBD1 (6 bases). The CDR3 is 15 residues long. Trimming removed 5 bases at V and 8 bases at J, with 21 bases between. Germline V lookup: CDR1 SEHNR, CDR2 FQNEAQ (reference sequence).

This chain joins TRBV5-3 and TRBJ1-5; D is uncertain. TRBV5-3 is sorted into the ORF group, with uncertain function. There are 13 residues in the CDR3. Trimming stripped 6 bases from V and 0 bases from J, with 7 bases between. The CDR3, as DNA: TGTGCCAGAACCATGGGTAGCAATCAGCCCCAGCATTTT. The encoded protein is CARTMGSNQPQHF.

This chain joins TRBV30 and TRBJ2-7; D is uncertain. The CDR3 is 11 amino acids. Trimming cost V 1 base and J 3 bases, with 4 bases left between them. Per germline, CDR1 GTSNPN and CDR2 SVGIG (reference sequence). This CDR3 is CAWSDYYEQYF. The CDR3 DNA follows: TGTGCCTGGAGTGATTACTACGAGCAGTACTTC.

As concerns this clone: The sample holds other DNA sequences that translate to the same CDR3. The rearrangement links TRBV7-8 to TRBJ1-5, with TRBD1 as a possible D gene (5 bases). Germline V gives CDR1 SGHVS, CDR2 FQNEAQ. The CDR3 has 15 residues. The V end lost 1 base, the J end lost 2 bases, and 9 bases lay between the germline ends. The CDR3 region has the DNA TGTGCCAGCAGCTTAGTTGGGGGGGGCAATCAGCCCCAGCATTTT. It encodes CASSLVGGGNQPQHF.

The chain couples TRBV6-1 to TRBJ1-2; D not resolved. Germline CDR1 and CDR2: MNHNS and SASEGT. The V end lost 7 bases, the J end lost 4 bases, and 10 bases lay between the germline ends. The CDR3 sequence is 12 residues long. The CDR3 spells CASKGGFYGYTF. The CDR3, as DNA: TGTGCCAGCAAGGGCGGATTCTATGGCTACACCTTC.

This clone was observed a few times. This chain joins TRBV19 and TRBJ1-1; D unclear. Deletions cut 1 base from V and 1 base from J, with 4 bases between. Per germline, CDR1 LNHDA and CDR2 SQIVND (reference sequence). The CDR3 totals 13 residues. The CDR3 region has the DNA TGTGCCAGTAGTATAGGAACGAACACTGAAGCTTTCTTT. Its translation is CASSIGTNTEAFF.

The chain recombines TRBV6-5 with TRBJ1-2; TRBD1 agrees at 9 bases. The CDR3 is 15 amino acids. Looked up from germline, CDR1 is MNHEY and CDR2 is SVGAGI. V trimming: 6 bases; J trimming: 8 bases; junction bases outside the gene matches: 13. CDR3 DNA sequence: TGTGCCAGCAGCTACGCCGGGACAGGGAAAGGGGGCTACACCTTC. It is translated as CASSYAGTGKGGYTF.

The rearrangement links TRBV30 to TRBJ2-3; D unresolved. V was clipped by 2 bases and J by 10 bases, with 13 bases between them. The V gene's germline CDR1 is GTSNPN and CDR2 SVGIG (reference sequence). The CDR3 totals 12 residues. This CDR3 reads CAWSRTVDAQYF. In DNA form, the CDR3 reads TGTGCCTGGAGTCGAACTGTGGATGCGCAGTATTTT.

The J gene is TRBJ2-5, the V gene TRBV6-8; the D gene is possibly TRBD2 (6 bases). From germline, CDR1 is MNHGY and CDR2 SAAAGT. V was shortened by 5 bases and J by 6 bases, with 31 bases between the two germline ends. The CDR3 extends over 19 amino acids. The CDR3 nucleotides are TGTGCCAGCAGTCCCACCGCTAGACTAGTCAGTTTTCGTGAGCAGACCCAGTACTTC. It translates to CASSPTARLVSFREQTQYF.

This rearrangement joins TRBV10-3 to TRBJ1-1; possible D gene TRBD1, 6 bases. Germline loops: CDR1 ENHRY, CDR2 SYGVKD. V was clipped by 11 bases and J by 1 base, with 14 bases between them. CDR3 length equals 13 residues. Written as DNA, the CDR3 is TGTGCCTCGGACCGGGGGCAGAACACTGAAGCTTTCTTT. Protein product: CASDRGQNTEAFF.

V usage is TRBV19 and J usage is TRBJ2-5; the D gene is possibly TRBD2 (6 bases). The germline V gene encodes CDR1 LNHDA and CDR2 SQIVND (reference sequence). CDR3 length: 14 amino acids. Deletions cut 4 bases from V and 4 bases from J, with 13 bases between. The CDR3 spells CASSRDSRRETQYF. CDR3 nucleotides: TGTGCCAGTAGTAGGGACTCCCGCCGAGAGACCCAGTACTTC.

This chain uses TRBV5-1 with TRBJ2-7; D is perhaps TRBD1 (6 bases). CDR1 SGHRS and CDR2 YFSETQ come from the germline V gene. The V and J ends lost 4 bases and 1 base respectively, with 9 bases between them. CDR3 length equals 13 residues. Here the CDR3 reads CASSTDSSYEQYF. CDR3 DNA sequence: TGCGCCAGCAGCACGGACAGTTCCTACGAGCAGTACTTC. Drawing the rest from reference TRBV5-1 and TRBJ2-7, the complete variable domain is KAGVTQTPRYLIKTRGQQVTLSCSPISGHRSVSWYQQTPGQGLQFLFEYFSETQRNKGNFPGRFSGRQFSNSRSEMNVSTLELGDSALYLCASSTDSSYEQYFGPGTRLTVT.

This clone was observed a few times. The J gene is TRBJ1-1, the V gene TRBV16; the D is unclear. Deletions cut 2 bases from V and 1 base from J, with 11 bases between. The germline V gene encodes CDR1 KGHSY and CDR2 FQNENV. The CDR3 spans 15 residues. The CDR3 is CASSQVDGGNTEAFF. DNA of the CDR3: TGTGCCAGCAGCCAAGTAGACGGAGGGAACACTGAAGCTTTCTTT.

The rearrangement joins TRBV10-2 to TRBJ1-3; TRBD1 aligns across 7 bases. V shed 6 bases, J shed 1 base, and the junction held 6 bases outside the gene matches. The germline gives CDR1 WSHSY, CDR2 SAAADI. This CDR3 spans 15 amino acids. DNA for the CDR3: TGCGCCAGCAGGGGGGAGGGGGCGTCTGGAAACACCATATATTTT. Its protein product is CASRGEGASGNTIYF.

The chain uses TRBV18 and TRBJ2-7; tentative D call: TRBD2 (5 bases). Per germline, CDR1 KGHSH and CDR2 LQKENI. The CDR3 consists of 12 residues. The V gene lost 4 bases and the J gene lost 12 bases, with 16 bases spanning the gap. CDR3 loop: CASSLEETVPYF. The CDR3 nucleotides read TGTGCCAGCTCACTGGAGGAGACCGTCCCGTACTTC.

The chain employs TRBV14 and TRBJ2-1; 9 positions agree with TRBD2. V lost 4 bases and J lost 7; bases outside the gene matches: 8. CDR1 and CDR2 (germline): SGHDN, FVKESK. This CDR3 region has 15 residues. The DNA of the CDR3 is TGTGCCAGCAGCCGTCTAGCGGGAATTAGTAATGAGCAGTTCTTC. This encodes CASSRLAGISNEQFF.